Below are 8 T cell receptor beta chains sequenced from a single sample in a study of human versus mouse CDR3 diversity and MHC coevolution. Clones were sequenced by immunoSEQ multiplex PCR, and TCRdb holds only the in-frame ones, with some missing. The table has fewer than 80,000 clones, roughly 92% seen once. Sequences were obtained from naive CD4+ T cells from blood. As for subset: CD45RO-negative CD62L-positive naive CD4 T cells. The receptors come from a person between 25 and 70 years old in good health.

The CDR3 reads CASSSITDREVYNSPLHF. The CDR3, as DNA: TGTGCCAGCAGCTCTATCACCGACAGGGAGGTATATAATTCACCCCTCCACTTT. The rearrangement uses TRBV27 and TRBJ1-6, with 7 bases identical to TRBD1. Trimming at V came to 6 bases and at J to 4 bases, leaving 15 bases not matched to a gene. CDR1 is MNHEY and CDR2 is SMNVEV in the germline V gene (reference sequence). CDR3 length equals 18 residues.

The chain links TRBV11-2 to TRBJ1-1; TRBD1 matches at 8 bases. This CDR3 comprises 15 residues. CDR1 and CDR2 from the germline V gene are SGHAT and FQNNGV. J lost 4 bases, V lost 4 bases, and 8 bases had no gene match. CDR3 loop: CASSSYRGMTTEAFF. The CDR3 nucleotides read TGTGCCAGCAGCTCCTACAGGGGGATGACCACTGAAGCTTTCTTT.

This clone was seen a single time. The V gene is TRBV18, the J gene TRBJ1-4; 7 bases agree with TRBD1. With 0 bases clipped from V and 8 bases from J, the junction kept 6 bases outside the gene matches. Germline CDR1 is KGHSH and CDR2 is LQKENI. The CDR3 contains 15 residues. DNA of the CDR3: TGTGCCAGCTCACCACCGACAGGGACTGGGGAAAAACTGTTTTTT. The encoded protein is CASSPPTGTGEKLFF.

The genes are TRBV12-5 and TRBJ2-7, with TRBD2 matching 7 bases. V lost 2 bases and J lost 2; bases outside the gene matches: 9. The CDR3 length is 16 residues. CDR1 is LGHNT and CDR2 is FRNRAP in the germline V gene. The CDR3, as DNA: TGTGCTAGTGGTTTGATCATGGCTAGCGGAACCTACGAGCAGTACTTC. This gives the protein CASGLIMASGTYEQYF. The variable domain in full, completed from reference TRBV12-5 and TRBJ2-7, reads DARVTQTPRHKVTEMGQEVTMRCQPILGHNTVFWYRQTMMQGLELLAYFRNRAPLDDSGMPKDRFSAEMPDATLATLKIQPSEPRDSAVYFCASGLIMASGTYEQYFGPGTRLTVT.

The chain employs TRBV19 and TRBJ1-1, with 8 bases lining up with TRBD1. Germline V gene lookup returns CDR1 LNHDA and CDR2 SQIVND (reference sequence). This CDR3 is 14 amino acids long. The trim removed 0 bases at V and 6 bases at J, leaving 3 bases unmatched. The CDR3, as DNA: TGTGCCAGTAGTATAGAGGGGACAGGTTCTGAAGCTTTCTTT. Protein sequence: CASSIEGTGSEAFF.

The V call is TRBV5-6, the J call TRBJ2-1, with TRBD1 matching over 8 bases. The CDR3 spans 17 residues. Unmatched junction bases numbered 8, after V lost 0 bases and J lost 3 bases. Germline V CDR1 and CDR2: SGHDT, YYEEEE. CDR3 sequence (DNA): TGTGCCAGCAGCTTGGCCACAAGACAGGGGTACTACAATGAGCAGTTCTTC. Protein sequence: CASSLATRQGYYNEQFF.

The CDR3 protein is CASSPTRTNYGYTF. CDR3 bases: TGTGCCAGCAGCCCGACAAGAACTAACTATGGCTACACCTTC. This sequence joins TRBV6-1 and TRBJ1-2; D not certain. In germline, CDR1 is MNHNS, CDR2 SASEGT. This CDR3 is 14 amino acids long. The ends were cut back, 6 bases at V and 0 bases at J, with 11 bases in the middle.

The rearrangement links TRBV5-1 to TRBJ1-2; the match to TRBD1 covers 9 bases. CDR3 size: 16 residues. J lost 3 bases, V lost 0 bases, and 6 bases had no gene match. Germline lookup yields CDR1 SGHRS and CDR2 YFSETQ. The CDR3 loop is CASSLGSWTGDYGYTF. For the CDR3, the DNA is TGCGCCAGCAGCTTGGGGTCGTGGACAGGGGACTATGGCTACACCTTC.